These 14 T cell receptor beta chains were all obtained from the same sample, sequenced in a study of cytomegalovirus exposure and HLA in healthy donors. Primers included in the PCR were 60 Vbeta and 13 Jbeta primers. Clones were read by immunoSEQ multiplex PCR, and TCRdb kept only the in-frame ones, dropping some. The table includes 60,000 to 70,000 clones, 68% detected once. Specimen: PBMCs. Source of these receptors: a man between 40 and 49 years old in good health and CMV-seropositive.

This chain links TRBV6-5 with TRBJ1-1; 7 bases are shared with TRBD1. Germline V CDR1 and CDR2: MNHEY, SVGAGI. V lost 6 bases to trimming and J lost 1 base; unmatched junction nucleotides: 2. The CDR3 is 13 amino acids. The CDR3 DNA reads TGTGCCAGCAGAAACAGGGGGAACACTGAAGCTTTCTTT. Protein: CASRNRGNTEAFF.

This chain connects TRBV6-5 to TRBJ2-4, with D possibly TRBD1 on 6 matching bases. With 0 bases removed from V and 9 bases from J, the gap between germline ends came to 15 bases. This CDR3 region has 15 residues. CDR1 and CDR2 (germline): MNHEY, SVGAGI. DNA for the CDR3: TGTGCCAGCAGTTACTCGGGGCTCGAAGGGGGCATTCAGTACTTC. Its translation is CASSYSGLEGGIQYF.

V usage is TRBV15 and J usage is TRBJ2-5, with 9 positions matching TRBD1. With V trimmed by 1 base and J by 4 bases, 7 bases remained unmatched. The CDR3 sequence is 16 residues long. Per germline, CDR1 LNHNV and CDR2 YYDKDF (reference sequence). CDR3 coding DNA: TGTGCCACCAGCAGAGGCGGACAGGGGAATGGAGAGACCCAGTACTTC. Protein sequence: CATSRGGQGNGETQYF.

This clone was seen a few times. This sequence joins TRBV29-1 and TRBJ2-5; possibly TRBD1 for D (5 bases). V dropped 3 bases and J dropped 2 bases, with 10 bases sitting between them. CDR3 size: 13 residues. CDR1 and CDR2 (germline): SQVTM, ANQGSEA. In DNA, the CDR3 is TGCAGCGTTGAGACAGATGCTCAAGAGACCCAGTACTTC. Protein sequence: CSVETDAQETQYF.

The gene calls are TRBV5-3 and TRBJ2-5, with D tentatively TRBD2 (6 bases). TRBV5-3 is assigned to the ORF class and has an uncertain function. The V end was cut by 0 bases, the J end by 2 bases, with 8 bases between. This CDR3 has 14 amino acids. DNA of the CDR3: TGTGCCAGAAGCTTGGCCGGGACTCAAGAGACCCAGTACTTC. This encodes CARSLAGTQETQYF.

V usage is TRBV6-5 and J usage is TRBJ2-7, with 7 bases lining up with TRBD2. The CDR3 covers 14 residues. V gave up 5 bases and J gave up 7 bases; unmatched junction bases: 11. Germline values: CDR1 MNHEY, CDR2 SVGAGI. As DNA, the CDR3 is TGTGCCAGCAGTCCCGGACTAGTCGGTGAAGAGCAGTACTTC. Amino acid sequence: CASSPGLVGEEQYF.

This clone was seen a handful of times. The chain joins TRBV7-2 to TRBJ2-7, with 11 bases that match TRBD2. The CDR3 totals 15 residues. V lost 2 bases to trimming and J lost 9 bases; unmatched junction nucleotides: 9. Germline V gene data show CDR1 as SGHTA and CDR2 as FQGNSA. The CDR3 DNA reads TGTGCCAGCAGCTTAAGTGTAGCGGGAGGGCCGGCGCAGTACTTC. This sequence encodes CASSLSVAGGPAQYF.

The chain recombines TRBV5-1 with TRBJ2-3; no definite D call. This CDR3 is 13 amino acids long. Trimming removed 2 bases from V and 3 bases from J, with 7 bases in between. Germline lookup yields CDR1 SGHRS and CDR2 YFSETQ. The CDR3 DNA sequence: TGCGCCAGCAGCTTCCCCAGAACAGATACGCAGTATTTT. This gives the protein CASSFPRTDTQYF.

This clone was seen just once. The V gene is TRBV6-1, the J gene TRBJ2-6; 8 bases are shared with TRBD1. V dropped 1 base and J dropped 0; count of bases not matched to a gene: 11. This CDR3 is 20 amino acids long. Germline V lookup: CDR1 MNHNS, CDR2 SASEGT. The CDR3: CASSEGGWGTGLSGANVLTF. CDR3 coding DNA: TGTGCCAGCAGTGAAGGGGGTTGGGGGACAGGCCTCTCTGGGGCCAACGTCCTGACTTTC.

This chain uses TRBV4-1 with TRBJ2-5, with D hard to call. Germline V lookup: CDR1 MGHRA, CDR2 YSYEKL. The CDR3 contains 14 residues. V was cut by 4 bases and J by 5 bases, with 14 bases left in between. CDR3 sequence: CASSLKRGGETQYF. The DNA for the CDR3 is TGCGCCAGCAGCCTGAAGCGTGGTGGGGAGACCCAGTACTTC.

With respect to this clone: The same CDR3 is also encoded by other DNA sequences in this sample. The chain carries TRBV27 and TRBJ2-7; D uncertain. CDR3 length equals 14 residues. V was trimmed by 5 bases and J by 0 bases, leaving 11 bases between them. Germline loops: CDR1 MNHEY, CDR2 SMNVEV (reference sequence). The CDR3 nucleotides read TGTGCCAGCAGTATTAGAGAAAGCTCCTACGAGCAGTACTTC. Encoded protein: CASSIRESSYEQYF.

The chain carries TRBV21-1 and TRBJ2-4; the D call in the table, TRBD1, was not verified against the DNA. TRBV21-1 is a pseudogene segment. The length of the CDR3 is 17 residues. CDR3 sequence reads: CASSNLRQLIAKNIQYF. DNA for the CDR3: TGTGCCAGCAGCAATCTGAGACAGCTTATAGCCAAAAACATTCAGTACTTC.

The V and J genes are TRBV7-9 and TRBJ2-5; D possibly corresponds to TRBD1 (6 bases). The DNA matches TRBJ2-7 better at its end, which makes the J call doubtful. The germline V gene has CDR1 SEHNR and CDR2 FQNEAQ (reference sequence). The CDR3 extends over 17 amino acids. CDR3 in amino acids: CASSSEWRSGETYEQYF. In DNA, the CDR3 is TGTGCCAGCAGCTCTGAATGGCGTTCAGGGGAAACCTACGAGCAGTACTTC.

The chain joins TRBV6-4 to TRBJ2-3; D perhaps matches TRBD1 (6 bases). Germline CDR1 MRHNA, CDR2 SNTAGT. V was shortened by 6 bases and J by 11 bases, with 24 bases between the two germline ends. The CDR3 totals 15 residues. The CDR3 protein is CASSPTPGQNERQYF. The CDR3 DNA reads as TGTGCCAGCAGCCCTACTCCGGGACAAAATGAGAGGCAGTATTTT.